This passage covers 14 T cell receptor beta chains from one sample sequenced in a study of blood T cell repertoires in COVID-19. The data were produced by immunoSEQ multiplex PCR, yet TCRdb's version contains in-frame clones alone and is incomplete. Among some 340,000 clones listed, 85% were seen once. The sequenced material came from peripheral blood. The receptors were gathered from a young woman with acute or convalescent COVID-19.

V usage is TRBV6-1 and J usage is TRBJ1-2; maybe TRBD1 (6 bases). Germline CDR1 and CDR2: MNHNS and SASEGT. This CDR3 region has 13 residues. Trimming pared 3 bases from V and 4 bases from J, leaving 9 bases between. The CDR3 DNA reads as TGTGCCAGCAGTGAGCGGGGGCTCTATGGCTACACCTTC. It is translated as CASSERGLYGYTF.

This rearrangement joins TRBV19 to TRBJ2-5, with TRBD2 as a possible D gene (6 bases). This CDR3 has 14 amino acids. Germline CDR1 and CDR2: LNHDA and SQIVND (reference sequence). Trimming pared 6 bases from V and 5 bases from J, leaving 16 bases between. CDR3 sequence (DNA): TGTGCCAGTAGGGAGGGCCCCGGGTGGGAGACCCAGTACTTC. Its protein is CASREGPGWETQYF.

This chain joins TRBV9 and TRBJ1-1; D ambiguous. The V gene's germline CDR1 is SGDLS and CDR2 YYNGEE. This CDR3 contains 13 residues. The V end lost 4 bases, the J end lost 0 bases, and 7 bases lay between the germline ends. The CDR3 DNA sequence: TGTGCCAGCAGCCCCGCAGTGAACACTGAAGCTTTCTTT. Translating it yields CASSPAVNTEAFF.

The V gene is TRBV7-9, the J gene TRBJ2-3; unclear D gene. This CDR3 comprises 16 residues. Trimming took off 1 base at V and 2 bases at J, with 13 bases between the two ends. Germline lookup yields CDR1 SEHNR and CDR2 FQNEAQ (reference sequence). CDR3 loop: CASSLDDKPSTDTQYF. In nucleotides, the CDR3 is TGTGCCAGCAGCTTAGACGACAAACCCTCCACAGATACGCAGTATTTT.

This clone was recorded a few times. The rearrangement uses TRBV4-1 and TRBJ2-1, with D possibly TRBD2 on 6 matching bases. This CDR3 contains 14 residues. Trimming pared 1 base from V and 5 bases from J, leaving 9 bases between. Looked up from germline, CDR1 is MGHRA and CDR2 is YSYEKL. CDR3 residues: CASSQASENNEQFF. The CDR3 nucleotides read TGCGCCAGCAGCCAAGCTAGCGAGAACAATGAGCAGTTCTTC.

The chain is built from TRBV6-5 and TRBJ1-6; perhaps TRBD1 as D (6 bases). Looked up from germline, CDR1 is MNHEY and CDR2 is SVGAGI. V was cut by 5 bases and J by 9 bases, with 14 bases left in between. The CDR3 contains 14 residues. CDR3 coding DNA: TGTGCCAGCAGTATTCCAGGGGATGGTTCACCCCTCCACTTT. Its translation is CASSIPGDGSPLHF.

V usage is TRBV5-1 and J usage is TRBJ1-6; possible D gene TRBD1, 5 bases. V dropped 0 bases and J dropped 8 bases, with 15 bases sitting between them. Germline loops: CDR1 SGHRS, CDR2 YFSETQ. There are 16 residues in the CDR3. DNA for the CDR3: TGCGCCAGCAGCTTGGAAGGTTCGCAGGGTCATTCACCCCTCCACTTT. This codes for CASSLEGSQGHSPLHF.

The chain uses TRBV6-4 and TRBJ2-2; 8 bases line up with TRBD1. Unmatched junction bases numbered 7, after V lost 10 bases and J lost 3 bases. The CDR3 spans 14 residues. Germline CDR1 is MRHNA and CDR2 is SNTAGT. The DNA for the CDR3 is TGTGCCACAAGACAGGGGTCGTACACCGGGGAGCTGTTTTTT. This translates into CATRQGSYTGELFF.

The CDR3 region has the DNA TGTGCCAGCAGCTTAGGGAGGGGACGCACAGATACGCAGTATTTT. Translated: CASSLGRGRTDTQYF. This chain joins TRBV7-8 and TRBJ2-3; D is perhaps TRBD2 (6 bases). CDR1 SGHVS and CDR2 FQNEAQ come from the germline V gene. Trimming took 1 base from V and 1 from J, leaving 9 bases between them. The CDR3 is made up of 15 amino acids.

The chain couples TRBV5-1 to TRBJ2-7; 7 positions agree with TRBD2. This CDR3 comprises 16 residues. With 2 bases clipped from V and 0 bases from J, the junction kept 8 bases outside the gene matches. Germline V gene data show CDR1 as SGHRS and CDR2 as YFSETQ. The CDR3 sequence: CASSLQAGNPSYEQYF. CDR3 nucleotides: TGCGCCAGCAGCTTACAAGCGGGGAACCCCTCCTACGAGCAGTACTTC.

The rearrangement links TRBV12-3 or TRBV12-4 to TRBJ2-3, with TRBD2 identical over 7 bases. The CDR3 extends over 13 amino acids. After removal of 11 bases from V and 4 bases from J, the junction contained 9 bases not matched to a gene. In nucleotides, the CDR3 is TGTGCCTCCCGGCGGGAGAGGGCAGATACGCAGTATTTT. As protein: CASRRERADTQYF.

This clone came up once. CDR3 in DNA: TGTGCCACCAGAGAGGGACAGGGGAATTCACCCCTCCACTTT. It codes for CATREGQGNSPLHF. The chain uses TRBV24-1 and TRBJ1-6, with 10 bases fitting TRBD1. J gave up 7 bases and V 7 bases, and 3 bases lay outside the gene matches. Germline CDR1 and CDR2: KGHDR and SFDVKD. The CDR3 is made up of 14 amino acids.

For this clone: Within the sample, other DNA sequences also encode this same CDR3. J is TRBJ1-3 and V is TRBV6-5; maybe TRBD1 (5 bases). Trimming left V 8 bases short and J 2 bases short, with 10 bases between. The CDR3 has 13 amino acids. Germline V gene sequence: CDR1 MNHEY, CDR2 SVGAGI. The CDR3 DNA reads TGTGCCAGCCGGGGGGGGACTGGAAACACCATATATTTT. It encodes CASRGGTGNTIYF.

CDR3: CASSERFAGNTIYF. CDR3 nucleotides: TGTGCCAGCAGCGAGAGGTTTGCTGGAAACACCATATATTTT. The rearrangement links TRBV5-8 to TRBJ1-3; D is ambiguous. Germline V gene lookup returns CDR1 SGHTS and CDR2 YDEGEE. The V end lost 4 bases, the J end lost 2 bases, and 10 bases lay between the germline ends. CDR3 length equals 14 residues.